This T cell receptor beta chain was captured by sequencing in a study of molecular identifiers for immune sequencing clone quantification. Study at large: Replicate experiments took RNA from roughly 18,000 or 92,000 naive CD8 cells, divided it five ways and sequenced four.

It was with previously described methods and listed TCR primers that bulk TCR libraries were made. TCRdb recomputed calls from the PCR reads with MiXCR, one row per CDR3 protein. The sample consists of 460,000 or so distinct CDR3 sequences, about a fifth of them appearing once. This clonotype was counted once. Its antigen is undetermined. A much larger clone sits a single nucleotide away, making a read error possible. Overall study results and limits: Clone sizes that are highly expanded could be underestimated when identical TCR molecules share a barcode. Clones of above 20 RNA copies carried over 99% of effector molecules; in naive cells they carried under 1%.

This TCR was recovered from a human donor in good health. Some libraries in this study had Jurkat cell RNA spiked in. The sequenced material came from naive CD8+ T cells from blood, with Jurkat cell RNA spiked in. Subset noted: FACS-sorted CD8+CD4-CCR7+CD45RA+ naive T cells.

In DNA, the CDR3 is TGTGCCAGCAGCTTAGAAGGCGGGAGCCTCACCGGGGAGCTGCTTTTT. It specifies CASSLEGGSLTGELLF. This sequence joins TRBV7-9 and TRBJ2-2; 7 bases match TRBD2. The CDR3 has 16 residues. Germline CDR1 and CDR2: SEHNR and FQNEAQ (reference sequence).